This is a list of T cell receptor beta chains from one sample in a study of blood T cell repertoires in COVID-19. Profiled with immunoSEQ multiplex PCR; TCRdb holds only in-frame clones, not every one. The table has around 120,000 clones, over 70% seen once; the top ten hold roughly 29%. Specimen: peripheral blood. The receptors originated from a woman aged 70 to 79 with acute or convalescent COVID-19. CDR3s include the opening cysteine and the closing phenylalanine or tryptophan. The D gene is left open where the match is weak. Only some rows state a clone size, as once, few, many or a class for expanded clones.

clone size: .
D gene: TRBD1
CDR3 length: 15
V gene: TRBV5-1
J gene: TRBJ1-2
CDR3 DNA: TGCGCCAGCAGCTTAGGGACAGGGACAGACTATGGCTACACCTTC
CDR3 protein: CASSLGTGTDYGYTF

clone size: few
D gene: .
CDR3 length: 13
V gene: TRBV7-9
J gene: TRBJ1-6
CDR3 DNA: TGTGCCAGCAGCTTGGCAGTGAATTCACCCCTCCACTTT
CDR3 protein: CASSLAVNSPLHF

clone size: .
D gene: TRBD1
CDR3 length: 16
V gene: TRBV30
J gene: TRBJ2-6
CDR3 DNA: TGTGCCTGGAGTAGGACAGGGCAACCTGGGGCCAACGTCCTGACTTTC
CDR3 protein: CAWSRTGQPGANVLTF

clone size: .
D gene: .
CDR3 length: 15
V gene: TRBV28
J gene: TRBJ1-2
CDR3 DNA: TGTGCCAGCAGCTCCGGGACAATTTTCAACTATGGCTACACCTTC
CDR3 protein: CASSSGTIFNYGYTF

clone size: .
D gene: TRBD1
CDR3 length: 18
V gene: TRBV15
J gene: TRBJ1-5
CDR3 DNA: TGTGCCACCAGCAGGGGGACAGGGTGGAGGGGAAGCAATCAGCCCCAGCATTTT
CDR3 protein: CATSRGTGWRGSNQPQHF

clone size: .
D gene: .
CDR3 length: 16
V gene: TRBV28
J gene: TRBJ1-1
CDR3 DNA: TGTGCCAGCAGTTTATCGTCTCAGGGCGTGAACACTGAAGCTTTCTTT
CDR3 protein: CASSLSSQGVNTEAFF

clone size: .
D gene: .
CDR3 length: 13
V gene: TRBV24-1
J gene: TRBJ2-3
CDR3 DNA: TGTGCCACCAGGGGGGGAAGCACAGATACGCAGTATTTT
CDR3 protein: CATRGGSTDTQYF

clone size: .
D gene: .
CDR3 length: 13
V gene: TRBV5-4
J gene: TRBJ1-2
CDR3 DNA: TGTGCCACCCAACCACAGGGTAACTATGGCTACACCTTC
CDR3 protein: CATQPQGNYGYTF

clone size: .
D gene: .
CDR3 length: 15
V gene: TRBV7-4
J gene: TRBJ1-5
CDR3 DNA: TGTGCCAGCAGCTTACCGGAGGGCTTGAATCAGCCCCAGCATTTT
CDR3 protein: CASSLPEGLNQPQHF

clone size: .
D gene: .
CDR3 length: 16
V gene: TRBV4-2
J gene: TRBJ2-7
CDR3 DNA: TGTGCCAGCAGCCAAGACCTGGCTCAGGGTCCCCACGAGCAGTACTTC
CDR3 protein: CASSQDLAQGPHEQYF

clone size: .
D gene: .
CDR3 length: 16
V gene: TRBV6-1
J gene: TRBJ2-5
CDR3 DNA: TGTGCCAGCAGTGAAGCGCACTGGACGGCGGGAGAGACCCAGTACTTC
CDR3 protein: CASSEAHWTAGETQYF

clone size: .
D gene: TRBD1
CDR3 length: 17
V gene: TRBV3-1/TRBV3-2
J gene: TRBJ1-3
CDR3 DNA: TGTGCCAGCAGCCAAGGTCCGAGGGTGGGACAGGGAAACACCATATATTTT
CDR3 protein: CASSQGPRVGQGNTIYF

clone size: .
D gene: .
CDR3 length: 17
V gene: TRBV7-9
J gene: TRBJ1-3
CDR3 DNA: TGTGCCAGCAGCTTAGCGCAAACCAAACTTAATGGAAACACCATATATTTT
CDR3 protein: CASSLAQTKLNGNTIYF

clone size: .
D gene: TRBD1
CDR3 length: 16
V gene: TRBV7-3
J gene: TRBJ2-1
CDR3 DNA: TGTGCCAGCAGCTTAACGGGGACAGGTAGGACGATTGAGCAGTTCTTC
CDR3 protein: CASSLTGTGRTIEQFF

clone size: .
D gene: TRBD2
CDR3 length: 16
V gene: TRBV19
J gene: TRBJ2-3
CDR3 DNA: TGTGCCAGTAGTGCAAACATAGCGGGCGGCACAGATACGCAGTATTTT
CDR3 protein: CASSANIAGGTDTQYF

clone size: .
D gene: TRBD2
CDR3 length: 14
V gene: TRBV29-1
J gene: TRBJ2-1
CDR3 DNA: TGCAGCGTTGAGTCCCGGGGGGTCACCAATGAGCAGTTCTTC
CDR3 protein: CSVESRGVTNEQFF

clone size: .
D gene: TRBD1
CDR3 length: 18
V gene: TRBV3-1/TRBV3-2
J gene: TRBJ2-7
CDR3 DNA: TGTGCCAGCAGCCCCTCCTCCTTCCGGGACAGGGAGACGCGCGAGCAGTACTTC
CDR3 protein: CASSPSSFRDRETREQYF

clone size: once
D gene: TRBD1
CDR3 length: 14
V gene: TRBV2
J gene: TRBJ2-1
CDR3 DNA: TGTGCCACCTCACAGGGGCTAAACTACAATGAGCAGTTCTTC
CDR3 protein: CATSQGLNYNEQFF

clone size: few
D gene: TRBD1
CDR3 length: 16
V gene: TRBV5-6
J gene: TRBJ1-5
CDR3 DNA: TGTGCCAGCAGCTTGGGGACAGGGGGCAGCAATCAGCCCCAGCATTTT
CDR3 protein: CASSLGTGGSNQPQHF

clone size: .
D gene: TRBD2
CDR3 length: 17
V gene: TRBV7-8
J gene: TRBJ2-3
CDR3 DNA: TGTGCCAGCAGCTTAGCTGCGGGGGTCCGTAGCACAGATACGCAGTATTTT
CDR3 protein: CASSLAAGVRSTDTQYF

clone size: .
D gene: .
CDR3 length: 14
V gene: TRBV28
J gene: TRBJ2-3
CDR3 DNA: TGTGCCAGCAGCTCTACTACAGGGATCGATACGCAGTATTTT
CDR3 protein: CASSSTTGIDTQYF

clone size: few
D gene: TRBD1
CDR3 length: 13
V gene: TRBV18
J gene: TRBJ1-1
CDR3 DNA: TGTGCCAGCTCACCCGGGACAGCAGTTGAAGCTTTCTTT
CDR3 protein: CASSPGTAVEAFF

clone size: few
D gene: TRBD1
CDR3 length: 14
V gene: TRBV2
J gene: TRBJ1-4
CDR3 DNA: TGTGCCAGCAGTGTTGGACAGGGGCAGGAAAAACTGTTTTTT
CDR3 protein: CASSVGQGQEKLFF